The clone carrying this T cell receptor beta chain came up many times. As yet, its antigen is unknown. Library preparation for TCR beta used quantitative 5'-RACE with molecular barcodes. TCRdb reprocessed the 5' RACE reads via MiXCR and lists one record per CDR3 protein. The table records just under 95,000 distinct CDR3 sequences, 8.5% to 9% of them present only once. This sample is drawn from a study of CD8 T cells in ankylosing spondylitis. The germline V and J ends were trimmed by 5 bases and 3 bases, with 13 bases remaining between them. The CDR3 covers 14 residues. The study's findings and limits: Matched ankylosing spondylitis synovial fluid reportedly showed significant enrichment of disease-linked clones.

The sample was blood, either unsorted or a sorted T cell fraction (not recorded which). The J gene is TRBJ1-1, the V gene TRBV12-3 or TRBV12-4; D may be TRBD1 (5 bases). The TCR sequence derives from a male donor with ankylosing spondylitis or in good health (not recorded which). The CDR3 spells CASSLRGFDTEAFF. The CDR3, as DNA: TGTGCCAGCAGTCTAAGGGGATTCGACACTGAAGCTTTCTTT.